Reported below is one TCR beta chain. Its antigen remains unidentified. The CDR3 extends 3 residues past the end of the read, so its final part is completed from the germline J gene. TCRdb keeps only in-frame clones here, not all; method: immunoSEQ multiplex PCR. The table gives 25,000 to 35,000 clones; the top ten clones make up 15% to 20% of it. This entry is derived from a study of T cells in women clearing cervical HPV infection. Overall study context: Case blood drawn at lesion detection; control blood after infection cleared. Study outcomes and limitations: TRBV6-7 abundance was lower in cases than controls (approximately 0.11% versus 0.16%). CIN3+ cases had significantly higher TCR repertoire richness than controls, but evenness did not differ.

The CDR3 is 14 amino acids. V was trimmed by 2 bases and J by 6 bases, leaving 11 bases between them. From germline, CDR1 is SGHTA and CDR2 FQGNSA. This sequence originates from a woman between 18 and 75 years old with a cervical HPV16 infection that either progressed to CIN3+ or cleared (not recorded which). The sequenced sample was blood buffy coat. The rearrangement links TRBV7-2 to TRBJ2-1; D is unresolved. The covered CDR3 bases are TGTGCCAGCAGCTTAACTCGCCTGCCCAATGAG. Translated: CASSLTRLPNE. The CDR3 as a whole reads CASSLTRLPNEQFF.